This T cell receptor (beta chain) originates from a study of T-cell reconstitution after alpha-beta-depleted transplantation in children. This clonotype was detected ten times or more. CDR1 is SGHVS, CDR2 FNYEAQ, per germline. CDR3 length: 15 amino acids. The junction had 6 bases not matched to a gene; V was cut back by 1 base and J by 4 bases. Unique molecular identifiers featured in how the TCRbeta library was prepared. MiXCR was run by TCRdb on the PCR reads, yielding one entry per CDR3 protein. The data contain 200,000 to 300,000 distinct CDR3 sequences, about 11% of them singletons. The gene calls are TRBV7-6 and TRBJ2-7; the match to TRBD1 covers 8 bases. The sample was PBMCs from the stem cell graft donor, taken from the stem cell graft. The sequence derives from a human donor who donated a stem cell graft to a child with acute lymphoblastic leukemia. The CDR3 sequence is CASSLEAGGFYEQYF. Written as DNA, the CDR3 is TGTGCCAGCAGCTTAGAGGCAGGGGGCTTTTACGAGCAGTACTTC. Drawing the rest from reference TRBV7-6 and TRBJ2-7, the complete variable domain is GAGVSQSPRYKVTKRGQDVALRCDPISGHVSLYWYRQALGQGPEFLTYFNYEAQQDKSGLPNDRFSAERPEGSISTLTIQRTEQRDSAMYRCASSLEAGGFYEQYFGPGTRLTVT.